A selection of T cell receptor beta chains follows, all from one sample in a study of early T cells in non-severe SARS-CoV-2 infection. TCRdb fed the 5' RACE reads into MiXCR, producing one record per CDR3 protein. The sample lists some 120,000 distinct CDR3 sequences, about 15% occurring once. The sample taken for sequencing was whole blood. The receptors derive from an adult who was a healthcare worker with PCR-confirmed SARS-CoV-2 infection or an uninfected control (not recorded which). The CDR3 runs from the conserved cysteine through the conserved F or W. A D gene is named only where the DNA matches it firmly. Size is omitted from some rows. Given values are once, few, many or a class for expanded clones.

clone_size: many
v_call: TRBV20-1
j_call: TRBJ2-5
d_call: .
cdr3_nt: TGCAGTGCTTTTGACCGAGAGACCCAGTACTTC
cdr3_aa: CSAFDRETQYF

clone_size: many
v_call: TRBV6-5
j_call: TRBJ2-7
d_call: TRBD2
cdr3_nt: TGTGCCAGCAGTCCTCTCACTAGCGGGGGATACGAGCAGTACTTC
cdr3_aa: CASSPLTSGGYEQYF

clone_size: few
v_call: TRBV6-6
j_call: TRBJ2-2
d_call: .
cdr3_nt: TGTGCCAGCAGTTACAGGGGGTGGACCGGGGAGCTGTTTTTT
cdr3_aa: CASSYRGWTGELFF

clone_size: .
v_call: TRBV20-1
j_call: TRBJ2-5
d_call: .
cdr3_nt: TGCAGTGCTAGGGTCGGGGCGGAGACCCAGTACTTC
cdr3_aa: CSARVGAETQYF

clone_size: few
v_call: TRBV16
j_call: TRBJ1-5
d_call: .
cdr3_nt: TGTGCCAGCAGCCAATCGGCGGCAGGTAATCAGCCCCAGCATTTT
cdr3_aa: CASSQSAAGNQPQHF

clone_size: .
v_call: TRBV27
j_call: TRBJ1-2
d_call: TRBD1
cdr3_nt: TGTGCCAGCAGGTCGCCAGGGGGACAGGCGGGATATGGCTACACCTTC
cdr3_aa: CASRSPGGQAGYGYTF

clone_size: .
v_call: TRBV4-1
j_call: TRBJ2-2
d_call: .
cdr3_nt: TGCACCAGCAGCCAAGATCCCAGCCTAGCGAACACCGGGGAGCTGTTTTTT
cdr3_aa: CTSSQDPSLANTGELFF

clone_size: .
v_call: TRBV6-1
j_call: TRBJ2-7
d_call: .
cdr3_nt: TGTGCCAGCAGTGAAACCGGCTACGAGCAGTACTTC
cdr3_aa: CASSETGYEQYF

clone_size: few
v_call: TRBV30
j_call: TRBJ1-1
d_call: .
cdr3_nt: TGTGCCTGGAGTACGGTAACTGAAGCTTTCTTT
cdr3_aa: CAWSTVTEAFF

clone_size: .
v_call: TRBV7-9
j_call: TRBJ2-3
d_call: TRBD2
cdr3_nt: TGTGCCAGCAGCTTATTTGCGGGGGGCACAGATACGCAGTATTTT
cdr3_aa: CASSLFAGGTDTQYF

clone_size: .
v_call: TRBV18
j_call: TRBJ2-1
d_call: TRBD2
cdr3_nt: TGTGCCGGCTCATCTTATCTAGCGGGGGGATCAAATGAGCAGTTCTTC
cdr3_aa: CAGSSYLAGGSNEQFF

clone_size: few
v_call: TRBV4-2
j_call: TRBJ2-2
d_call: .
cdr3_nt: TGTGCCAGCAGCCACCCGCTGGGGGGCGCGAACACCGGGGAGCTGTTTTTT
cdr3_aa: CASSHPLGGANTGELFF

clone_size: .
v_call: TRBV7-2
j_call: TRBJ2-7
d_call: .
cdr3_nt: TGTGCCAGCAGCTCGGCCTACGAGCAGTACTTC
cdr3_aa: CASSSAYEQYF

clone_size: .
v_call: TRBV7-9
j_call: TRBJ2-3
d_call: .
cdr3_nt: TGTGCCAGCAGCTTAACGGGACAAATCACAGATACGCAGTATTTT
cdr3_aa: CASSLTGQITDTQYF

clone_size: .
v_call: TRBV6-1
j_call: TRBJ1-2
d_call: .
cdr3_nt: TGTGCCAGCAGATTGGGGCGCTATGGCTACACCTTC
cdr3_aa: CASRLGRYGYTF